These 26 T cell receptor beta chains were all obtained from the same sample, sequenced in a study of molecular identifiers for immune sequencing clone quantification. TCRdb analysed the PCR reads with MiXCR anew, one entry per CDR3 protein. The profile shows some 320,000 distinct CDR3 sequences, 20% to 25% of them singletons. Sequencing was performed on naive CD8+ T cells from blood, with Jurkat cell RNA spiked in. This sample's subset: FACS-sorted CD8+CD4-CCR7+CD45RA+ naive T cells. The receptors stem from a human donor in good health. Some libraries in this study had Jurkat cell RNA spiked in.

In this sample, this clonotype turned up many times. V is TRBV4-1 and J is TRBJ2-1; 14 bases fit TRBD2. J lost 8 bases, V lost 3 bases, and 18 bases had no gene match. Germline CDR1 MGHRA, CDR2 YSYEKL. The CDR3 covers 20 residues. Here the CDR3 reads CASSQLPGQRTSGRTHEQFF. DNA of the CDR3: TGCGCCAGCAGCCAGCTTCCGGGACAACGGACTAGCGGGAGGACGCATGAGCAGTTCTTC.

This clonotype turned up a few times. J is TRBJ2-3 and V is TRBV7-9; D perhaps matches TRBD2 (6 bases). Germline V gives CDR1 SEHNR, CDR2 FQNEAQ (reference sequence). Trimming stripped 3 bases from V and 3 bases from J, with 13 bases between. The CDR3 length is 15 residues. The CDR3 DNA is TGTGCCAGCAGCTTTAGCGGAGAGGGGACAGATACGCAGTATTTT. Encoded protein: CASSFSGEGTDTQYF.

This clonotype was detected only once. Possible read error: a much larger clone is one base away. This sequence joins TRBV29-1 and TRBJ2-1; D assignment may be TRBD1 or TRBD2 (5 bases each). Germline V gene data show CDR1 as SQVTM and CDR2 as ANQGSEA. This CDR3 has 15 residues. Trimming took off 1 base at V and 4 bases at J, with 14 bases between the two ends. CDR3 region: CSVEVRTGLYNEQFF. Written as DNA, the CDR3 is TGCAGCGTTGAAGTCCGTACAGGACTTTACAATGAGCAGTTCTTC.

This clonotype came up many times. J is TRBJ2-7 and V is TRBV7-9; TRBD1 aligns across 7 bases. The length of the CDR3 is 15 residues. Germline CDR1 is SEHNR and CDR2 is FQNEAQ (reference sequence). V was pared by 4 bases and J by 0 bases, with 6 bases of the junction left unmatched. The CDR3 reads CASSSGQDLSYEQYF. CDR3 bases: TGTGCCAGCAGCTCCGGACAGGACCTCTCCTACGAGCAGTACTTC.

Of note for this clonotype: Possible read error: a much larger clone is one base away. The rearrangement links TRBV20-1 to TRBJ2-4; D remains unclear. The CDR3 covers 12 residues. Germline V gene data show CDR1 as DFQATT and CDR2 as SNEGSKA (reference sequence). The CDR3 sequence: CSANLESDIQCF. For the CDR3, the DNA is TGCAGTGCTAACCTCGAATCTGACATTCAGTGCTTC.

This clonotype was detected a few times. The chain carries TRBV11-2 and TRBJ2-7, with D unresolved. The CDR3 extends over 12 amino acids. CDR1 and CDR2 from the germline V gene are SGHAT and FQNNGV. The ends were cut back, 4 bases at V and 5 bases at J, with 9 bases in the middle. For the CDR3, the DNA is TGTGCCAGCAGCTCGAGTTTTAACGAGCAGTACTTC. It translates to CASSSSFNEQYF.

This clonotype was counted between two and nine times. The chain recombines TRBV4-1 with TRBJ1-1; D unclear. Germline V CDR1 and CDR2: MGHRA, YSYEKL. The V and J ends lost 1 base and 3 bases respectively, with 12 bases between them. The CDR3 has 15 amino acids. The CDR3 spells CASSQVWTVDTEAFF. The CDR3 DNA sequence: TGCGCCAGCAGCCAAGTTTGGACCGTCGACACTGAAGCTTTCTTT.

Ten or more counts support this clonotype. The chain recombines TRBV7-9 with TRBJ2-3; D is possibly TRBD2 (6 bases). Trimming pared 5 bases from V and 0 bases from J, leaving 12 bases between. The CDR3 runs 15 residues. Germline V gene sequence: CDR1 SEHNR, CDR2 FQNEAQ (reference sequence). For the CDR3, the DNA is TGTGCCAGCAGCCGGGACTTTGCTAGCACAGATACGCAGTATTTT. It translates to CASSRDFASTDTQYF. The entire variable domain, with the rest obtained from reference TRBV7-9 and TRBJ2-3, is as follows: DTGVSQNPRHKITKRGQNVTFRCDPISEHNRLYWYRQTLGQGPEFLTYFQNEAQLEKSRLLSDRFSAERPKGSFSTLEIQRTEQGDSAMYLCASSRDFASTDTQYFGPGTRLTVL.

Many counts were recorded for this clonotype. The chain links TRBV12-3 or TRBV12-4 to TRBJ1-1; D remains ambiguous. The CDR3 consists of 15 residues. V was pared by 5 bases and J by 0 bases, with 13 bases between. The CDR3 spells CASSPTSLMNTEAFF. In DNA form, the CDR3 reads TGTGCCAGCAGTCCCACATCTCTTATGAACACTGAAGCTTTCTTT.

The sample holds many counts of this clonotype. The chain employs TRBV6-6 and TRBJ1-1; D ambiguous. The CDR3 length is 12 residues. With 2 bases removed from V and 10 bases from J, the gap between germline ends came to 11 bases. Germline V gene sequence: CDR1 MNHNY, CDR2 SVGAGI (reference sequence). CDR3 sequence (DNA): TGTGCCAGCAGTTACGGGGTAATTGGAGCTTTCTTT. The encoded protein is CASSYGVIGAFF.

At least ten counts were recorded for this clonotype. The chain links TRBV12-3 or TRBV12-4 to TRBJ1-5, with D unresolved. V was pared by 2 bases and J by 0 bases, with 8 bases between. CDR3 size: 15 residues. CDR3 in amino acids: CASSLWADSNQPQHF. The CDR3 DNA reads as TGTGCCAGCAGTTTATGGGCAGATAGCAATCAGCCCCAGCATTTT.

Concerning this clonotype itself: A much larger clone sits a single nucleotide away, making a read error possible. The genes are TRBV7-6 and TRBJ1-4, with TRBD1 matching over 7 bases. The germline V gene encodes CDR1 SGHVS and CDR2 FNYEAQ. This CDR3 is 15 amino acids long. For the CDR3, the DNA is TGTGCCAGCAGCTCCAGACAGGGATCTAATGAAAAACCGTTTTTT. Amino acid sequence: CASSSRQGSNEKPFF.

This clonotype was found many times. The J gene is TRBJ2-7, the V gene TRBV12-5; 9 bases agree with TRBD1. This CDR3 region has 14 residues. The V gene's germline CDR1 is LGHNT and CDR2 FRNRAP. Trimming at V came to 9 bases and at J to 1 base, leaving 7 bases not matched to a gene. For the CDR3, the DNA is TGTGCTAGGCCACCGGGACAGGGTTCCTACGAGCAGTACTTC. It translates to CARPPGQGSYEQYF. Combining the CDR3 with reference TRBV12-5 and TRBJ2-7 gives the whole variable domain DARVTQTPRHKVTEMGQEVTMRCQPILGHNTVFWYRQTMMQGLELLAYFRNRAPLDDSGMPKDRFSAEMPDATLATLKIQPSEPRDSAVYFCARPPGQGSYEQYFGPGTRLTVT.

Concerning this clonotype itself: A read error may be the cause here, since a much bigger clone is one base away. As the CDR3 is not closed by the conserved phenylalanine or tryptophan, this likely results from a read error. The chain carries TRBV30 and TRBJ2-7, with D perhaps given as TRBD1 or TRBD2 (5 bases each). Germline V gene sequence: CDR1 GTSNPN, CDR2 SVGIG (reference sequence). V was shortened by 5 bases and J by 7 bases, with 9 bases between the two germline ends. The CDR3 runs 10 residues. The CDR3 nucleotides read TGTGCCTGGGGGGGTTTAGAGCAGTACCTC. Its protein is CAWGGLEQYL.

The V gene is TRBV9, the J gene TRBJ2-6; D gene ambiguous. Germline lookup yields CDR1 SGDLS and CDR2 YYNGEE. V was shortened by 0 bases and J by 0 bases, with 10 bases between the two germline ends. The CDR3 consists of 17 residues. The CDR3 region has the DNA TGTGCCAGCAGCGTAGCTATCGCCAGCTCTGGGGCCAACGTCCTGACTTTC. Protein: CASSVAIASSGANVLTF.

The chain joins TRBV2 to TRBJ2-1, with 11 bases lining up with TRBD2. CDR3 length: 15 amino acids. With V trimmed by 7 bases and J by 7 bases, 9 bases remained unmatched. In germline, CDR1 is SNHLY, CDR2 FYNNEI. As DNA, the CDR3 is TGTGCCAGCACCCCCCTAGCGGGAGGCTTAAATGAGCAGTTCTTC. This codes for CASTPLAGGLNEQFF.

In the case of this clonotype: With a much larger clone just one base away, this may be a read error. The CDR3 DNA follows: TGTACCAGCAGGTCTAGTAGCGAGCAGTACTTC. It translates to CTSRSSSEQYF. The chain recombines TRBV28 with TRBJ2-7; unclear D gene. The CDR3 is 11 amino acids. Germline V lookup: CDR1 MDHEN, CDR2 SYDVKM.

As to this clonotype: This may be a read error: a much more frequent sequence differs by one nucleotide. The chain carries TRBV19 and TRBJ2-4; 9 positions agree with TRBD2. The V and J ends lost 5 bases and 6 bases, in that order; junction bases with no gene match: 17. The V gene's germline CDR1 is LNHDA and CDR2 SQIVND (reference sequence). The CDR3 runs to 18 residues. In DNA, the CDR3 is TGTGCCAGTAGTGAGACAGGGCTTAGCGGGGGACCTTTAAACATTCAGTACTTC. Translated: CASSETGLSGGPLNIQYF.

The sample holds many counts of this clonotype. The chain combines TRBV20-1 with TRBJ2-3; 14 positions agree with TRBD2. V was clipped by 7 bases and J by 0 bases; unmatched bases: 12. Germline CDR1 and CDR2: DFQATT and SNEGSKA (reference sequence). The CDR3 covers 18 residues. The CDR3 sequence: CSVPQGTSGSRSTDTQYF. The CDR3 nucleotides are TGCAGTGTTCCTCAAGGGACTAGCGGGAGTCGTAGCACAGATACGCAGTATTTT.

Comment on this clonotype: It may be a read error: a sequence one base away is much more abundant. CDR3 sequence reads: CTSSEPNTEAFF. In DNA, the CDR3 is TGTACCAGCAGTGAACCGAACACTGAAGCTTTCTTT. V gene TRBV6-2 or TRBV6-3 combines with J gene TRBJ1-1; no definite D call. Germline V CDR1 and CDR2: MNHEY, SVGEGT. The CDR3 is 12 amino acids.

This clonotype was found many times. The gene calls are TRBV21-1 and TRBJ2-3; the D call TRBD2 from the table was never checked on the DNA. TRBV21-1 is assigned pseudogene status. The length of the CDR3 is 16 residues. The CDR3 loop is CASSHLTSGATDTQYF. CDR3 nucleotide sequence: TGTGCCAGCAGCCACCTGACTAGCGGGGCCACAGATACGCAGTATTTT.

As for this clonotype: Here the CDR3 omits its conserved ending phenylalanine or tryptophan, so a read error is the likely source. This chain connects TRBV11-2 to TRBJ2-1; D gene uncertain. This CDR3 region has 16 residues. The germline V gene encodes CDR1 SGHAT and CDR2 FQNNGV. Trimming cost V 1 base and J 0 bases, with 10 bases left between them. As DNA, the CDR3 is TGTGCCAGCAGCTTAGGGACCCAGAGCTCCTACAATGAGCAGTTCTCC. Its translation is CASSLGTQSSYNEQFS.

Concerning this clonotype: A much larger clonotype is one base distant, so this may be a read error. CDR3 coding DNA: TGTGCCCGGAGTGTACTCGGGGGGCCAGCAGATACGCAGTATTTT. This gives the protein CARSVLGGPADTQYF. This chain connects TRBV30 to TRBJ2-3, with D tentatively TRBD2 (7 bases). This CDR3 comprises 15 residues. CDR1 and CDR2 from the germline V gene are GTSNPN and SVGIG (reference sequence). Full variable domain (missing parts from reference TRBV30 and TRBJ2-3): SQTIHQWPATLVQPVGSPLSLECTVEGTSNPNLYWYRQAAGRGLQLLFYSVGIGQISSEVPQNLSASRPQDRQFILSSKKLLLSDSGFYLCARSVLGGPADTQYFGPGTRLTVL.

This clonotype was recorded many times. This chain joins TRBV7-6 and TRBJ1-5, with TRBD1 matching 7 bases. The CDR3 runs to 14 residues. After removal of 3 bases from V and 7 bases from J, the junction contained 6 bases not matched to a gene. From germline, CDR1 is SGHVS and CDR2 FNYEAQ. The CDR3 coding sequence is TGTGCCAGCAGCTTTCACAGGGGAGACCAGCCCCAGCATTTT. Protein product: CASSFHRGDQPQHF.

To note about this clonotype: With a much larger clone just one base away, this may be a read error. This rearrangement joins TRBV29-1 to TRBJ1-1; D is unclear. Trimming left V 4 bases short and J 4 bases short, with 10 bases between. Germline V gene lookup returns CDR1 SQVTM and CDR2 ANQGSEA. The CDR3 is 12 residues long. CDR3 in amino acids: CSVVPGSTEAFF. The DNA for the CDR3 is TGCAGCGTTGTCCCCGGAAGCACTGAAGCTTTCTTT.

With regard to this clonotype: Being one base from a much bigger clone, this may be a read error. The DNA for the CDR3 is TGTGCCAGCAGTTATGTGAGGACAGGGGACGAGCAGTACTTC. This gives the protein CASSYVRTGDEQYF. The rearrangement uses TRBV6-2 or TRBV6-3 and TRBJ2-7; TRBD1 matches at 9 bases. The CDR3 spans 14 residues. The V gene's germline CDR1 is MNHEY and CDR2 SVGEGT. V lost 3 bases and J lost 5; bases outside the gene matches: 5.